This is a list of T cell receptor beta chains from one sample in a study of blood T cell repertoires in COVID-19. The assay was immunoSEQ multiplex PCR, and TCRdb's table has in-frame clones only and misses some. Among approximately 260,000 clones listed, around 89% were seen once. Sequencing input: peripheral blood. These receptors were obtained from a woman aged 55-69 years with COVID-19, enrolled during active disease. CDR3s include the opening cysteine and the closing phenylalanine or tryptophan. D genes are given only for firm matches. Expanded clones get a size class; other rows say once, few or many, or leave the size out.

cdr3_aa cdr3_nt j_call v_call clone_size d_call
CASMRGANTGELFF TGTGCCAGCATGCGCGGTGCGAACACCGGGGAGCTGTTTTTT TRBJ2-2 TRBV6-5 - -
CASSHRSTGVTEAFF TGTGCCAGCAGCCACCGTTCGACAGGGGTCACTGAAGCTTTCTTT TRBJ1-1 TRBV3-1/TRBV3-2 - TRBD1
CASSPGTGDNQPQHF TGCGCCAGCAGCCCCGGGACAGGGGATAATCAGCCCCAGCATTTT TRBJ1-5 TRBV5-1 - TRBD1
CASSRGTGYGYTF TGTGCCAGCAGCCGCGGGACAGGGTATGGCTACACCTTC TRBJ1-2 TRBV6-5 - TRBD1
CASSLSGTYGYTF TGCGCCAGCAGCCTGTCAGGTACCTATGGCTACACCTTC TRBJ1-2 TRBV4-1 - -
CASHKEGATGGIGEQYF TGTGCCAGCCACAAGGAGGGGGCCACAGGGGGCATCGGCGAGCAGTACTTC TRBJ2-7 TRBV19 - TRBD1
CASSPGSYNSPLHF TGTGCCAGCAGTCCAGGGTCCTATAATTCACCCCTCCACTTT TRBJ1-6 TRBV6-2/TRBV6-3 - -
CASSVGSTDYGYTF TGTGCCAGCAGCGTAGGCTCGACTGACTATGGCTACACCTTC TRBJ1-2 TRBV11-2 few -
CAWARATDSPLHF TGTGCCTGGGCCAGGGCGACAGACTCACCCCTCCACTTT TRBJ1-6 TRBV30 - -
CASRVGGSVETQYF TGTGCCAGTCGTGTGGGAGGTTCGGTCGAGACCCAGTACTTC TRBJ2-5 TRBV5-5 - -
CASSRGPSDEQYF TGTGCCAGCAGTCGAGGCCCATCGGACGAGCAGTACTTC TRBJ2-7 TRBV7-3 few -
CATDLGGFSPGGAFF TGTGCCACGGATTTGGGGGGGTTCAGCCCCGGGGGGGCTTTCTTT TRBJ1-1 TRBV19 - -
CASSIDRRSRGYGYTF TGTGCCAGTAGTATAGATCGGAGATCTAGGGGCTATGGCTACACCTTC TRBJ1-2 TRBV19 - -
CATATGFGDEQYF TGTGCCACCGCCACAGGGTTCGGCGACGAGCAGTACTTC TRBJ2-7 TRBV2 once -
CASSLSGGYGELFF TGTGCCAGCAGCTTAAGCGGGGGATACGGGGAGCTGTTTTTT TRBJ2-2 TRBV7-8 - TRBD2
CASSNGPANEKLFF TGTGCCAGCAGCAATGGGCCAGCAAATGAAAAACTGTTTTTT TRBJ1-4 TRBV7-9 - -
CASSSAGSNSPLHF TGTGCCAGCAGTTCGGCAGGGTCTAATTCACCCCTCCACTTT TRBJ1-6 TRBV6-2/TRBV6-3 - -
CASLQSRGTEAFF TGTGCCAGCCTACAGTCCCGGGGCACTGAAGCTTTCTTT TRBJ1-1 TRBV6-5 - -
CASSLPQGKNYGYTF TGTGCCAGCAGCTTACCCCAGGGGAAGAACTATGGCTACACCTTC TRBJ1-2 TRBV5-4 - -
CAISAASPGYRTGELFF TGTGCCATCAGCGCCGCCTCGCCCGGGTATAGGACCGGGGAGCTGTTTTTT TRBJ2-2 TRBV10-3 - -
CASSQHSGGETQYF TGTGCCAGCAGCCAACATAGCGGGGGAGAGACCCAGTACTTC TRBJ2-5 TRBV3-1/TRBV3-2 - TRBD2
CASSIAGSEQYF TGTGCCAGTAGTATAGCAGGGTCCGAGCAGTACTTC TRBJ2-7 TRBV19 - -
CASSVGAGLEAFF TGTGCCAGCAGCGTAGGGGCAGGGCTTGAAGCTTTCTTT TRBJ1-1 TRBV9 - -
CASIPRQEAYGYTF TGTGCCAGCATCCCACGACAGGAGGCCTATGGCTACACCTTC TRBJ1-2 TRBV6-5 - -
CASTHSRGKLNTEAFF TGTGCCAGCACCCACTCAAGGGGCAAGTTGAACACTGAAGCTTTCTTT TRBJ1-1 TRBV2 - -
CASSSDRGPNSPLHF TGTGCCAGCAGCTCCGACAGGGGGCCTAATTCACCCCTCCACTTT TRBJ1-6 TRBV7-2 - TRBD1
CASSLTGPNEKLFF TGTGCCAGCAGCTTGACAGGGCCAAATGAAAAACTGTTTTTT TRBJ1-4 TRBV5-8 - -
CASTGGGTDTQYF TGTGCCAGCACCGGGGGGGGCACAGATACGCAGTATTTT TRBJ2-3 TRBV12-3/TRBV12-4 - TRBD2
CASTPDWGGAGEQYF TGTGCCAGTACCCCGGATTGGGGGGGCGCGGGGGAGCAGTACTTC TRBJ2-7 TRBV19 - -
CASSAGQGRQPQHF TGTGCCAGCAGCGCGGGACAGGGCCGGCAGCCCCAGCATTTT TRBJ1-5 TRBV7-9 - TRBD1
CASSWLQGSGEQFF TGCGCCAGCAGCTGGTTGCAGGGATCCGGTGAGCAGTTCTTC TRBJ2-1 TRBV5-1 - -
CASSRALVNDRRATNEKLFF TGCGCCAGCAGCAGGGCCCTGGTGAATGACAGGCGTGCAACTAATGAAAAACTGTTTTTT TRBJ1-4 TRBV5-1 - -
CASSRLGQDNQPQHF TGTGCCAGCAGCCGTTTGGGACAGGACAATCAGCCCCAGCATTTT TRBJ1-5 TRBV2 - TRBD1
CASSSSGGANEQFF TGTGCCAGCAGCTCGAGCGGGGGGGCGAATGAGCAGTTCTTC TRBJ2-1 TRBV9 - TRBD2
CASTMDRRGAQYF TGTGCCAGCACCATGGACAGGCGGGGGGCCCAGTACTTC TRBJ2-5 TRBV12-3/TRBV12-4 - -
CASSKDRGRGYGYTF TGTGCCAGCAGTAAGGACAGGGGGCGAGGCTATGGCTACACCTTC TRBJ1-2 TRBV27 - TRBD1
CASSEQQGNEKLFF TGTGCCAGCAGTGAACAACAGGGGAATGAAAAACTGTTTTTT TRBJ1-4 TRBV6-1 - TRBD1
CASRQGAYGYTF TGTGCCAGCCGACAGGGGGCCTATGGCTACACCTTC TRBJ1-2 TRBV6-5 - TRBD1
CASSVSPFPQEAQYF TGTGCCAGCAGCGTAAGTCCCTTCCCACAAGAGGCCCAGTACTTC TRBJ2-5 TRBV9 once -
CAWSRSGGNTIYF TGTGCCTGGAGCCGGTCTGGTGGAAACACCATATATTTT TRBJ1-3 TRBV30 once -
CARTGPLAYEQYF TGTGCCAGGACAGGGCCATTAGCCTACGAGCAGTACTTC TRBJ2-7 TRBV7-9 - TRBD1
CSASYYTRKRETQYF TGCAGTGCTAGTTACTATACGAGAAAAAGGGAGACCCAGTACTTC TRBJ2-5 TRBV20-1 - -
CASSSRGSWNIQYF TGTGCCAGCAGCTCTAGGGGGTCATGGAACATTCAGTACTTC TRBJ2-4 TRBV5-8 - -
CASSIGTQNTEAFF TGTGCCAGTAGTATTGGGACACAAAACACTGAAGCTTTCTTT TRBJ1-1 TRBV19 - -
CASSLAPGWGNTEAFF TGTGCCAGCAGCTTAGCGCCAGGGTGGGGGAACACTGAAGCTTTCTTT TRBJ1-1 TRBV7-2 - -
CASSLDRGLEQYF TGTGCCAGCAGTCTGGACAGGGGGCTCGAGCAGTACTTC TRBJ2-7 TRBV6-2/TRBV6-3 - TRBD1
CASKGGGTNTGELFF TGTGCCAGCAAAGGCGGGGGAACGAACACCGGGGAGCTGTTTTTT TRBJ2-2 TRBV9 - TRBD2
CASRDRGQGNTEAFF TGTGCCAGTCGGGACAGGGGGCAGGGGAACACTGAAGCTTTCTTT TRBJ1-1 TRBV19 - TRBD1
CASTGDRFNSPLHF TGTGCCAGCACCGGGGACAGGTTCAATTCACCCCTCCACTTT TRBJ1-6 TRBV7-9 - TRBD1
CASSSDPGTGDQETQYF TGCGCCAGCAGCTCGGACCCCGGGACAGGGGACCAAGAGACCCAGTACTTC TRBJ2-5 TRBV5-1 - TRBD1
CASRDRGGNTIYF TGTGCCAGCAGGGACAGGGGTGGAAACACCATATATTTT TRBJ1-3 TRBV2 - TRBD1
CASSIRVNTEAFF TGTGCCAGCAGCATCAGGGTGAACACTGAAGCTTTCTTT TRBJ1-1 TRBV11-3 - -
CASSRSGGLYEQYF TGTGCCAGCAGCCGATCCGGGGGGCTCTACGAGCAGTACTTC TRBJ2-7 TRBV7-6 - -
CASSQTGESTDTQYF TGTGCCAGCAGCCAAACAGGGGAGAGCACAGATACGCAGTATTTT TRBJ2-3 TRBV7-3 - TRBD1
CASSLSGVGGEQFF TGTGCCAGCAGCTTATCGGGGGTTGGGGGTGAGCAGTTCTTC TRBJ2-1 TRBV7-8 - -
CASSYTPGLAGGTDTQYF TGTGCCAGCAGTTACACCCCGGGACTAGCGGGGGGCACAGATACGCAGTATTTT TRBJ2-3 TRBV6-2/TRBV6-3 - TRBD2
CASSKPGQGAYGYTF TGTGCCAGCAGTAAACCGGGACAGGGAGCATATGGCTACACCTTC TRBJ1-2 TRBV27 - TRBD1
CASSLGTMNTGELFF TGTGCCAGCAGCTTGGGGACAATGAACACCGGGGAGCTGTTTTTT TRBJ2-2 TRBV5-4 - -
CASSARPGTGYGQPQHF TGTGCCAGCAGTGCACGTCCCGGGACAGGGTACGGTCAGCCCCAGCATTTT TRBJ1-5 TRBV6-1 - TRBD1
CASSHRDLVGYTF TGTGCCAGCAGCCACAGGGACCTCGTTGGCTACACCTTC TRBJ1-2 TRBV6-5 - -